This T cell receptor beta chain was captured by sequencing in a study of identical twins. TCRdb re-analysed the 5' RACE reads in MiXCR, keeping a single row per CDR3 protein. This sample has about 260,000 distinct CDR3 sequences; roughly 7% occur once, and the top ten carry around 3.4%. The CDR3 length is 13 residues. The V gene's germline CDR1 is DFQATT and CDR2 SNEGSKA (reference sequence). Unmatched junction bases numbered 1, after V lost 3 bases and J lost 2 bases. This clonotype was observed a few times. Another study also made use of these data, one on yellow fever vaccine responses in identical twins.

This sequence joins TRBV20-1 and TRBJ1-3; 7 bases are a match to TRBD1. The sequence was collected from a woman in her late teens or twenties in good health. The material sequenced was memory (CD45RO+) T cells sorted from blood. This CDR3 reads CSASQGAGNTIYF. CDR3 DNA sequence: TGCAGTGCTAGCCAGGGGGCTGGAAACACCATATATTTT.